The 30 T cell receptor beta chains below were found in one sample sequenced in a study of cytomegalovirus exposure and HLA in healthy donors. In the PCR, 60 Vbeta and 13 Jbeta primers were used. Generated by immunoSEQ multiplex PCR, the TCRdb table keeps only in-frame clones and is missing some. Among approximately 160,000 clones listed, roughly 82% were seen once. Sequencing was performed on PBMCs. The receptors originated from a girl aged 10 to 17 in good health and CMV-seropositive.

This chain joins TRBV19 and TRBJ1-5; D unresolved. The CDR3 spans 13 residues. Trimming left V 3 bases short and J 4 bases short, with 7 bases between. Germline CDR1 is LNHDA and CDR2 is SQIVND (reference sequence). The CDR3 coding sequence is TGTGCCAGTAGTATGGAGGTTAATCAGCCCCAGCATTTT. Residues: CASSMEVNQPQHF.

The DNA of the CDR3 is TGTGCCAGCAGACAGGGTGGGTCCACTGAAGCTTTCTTT. Its translation is CASRQGGSTEAFF. The chain has TRBV2 and TRBJ1-1, with D possibly being TRBD1 (6 bases). CDR1 is SNHLY, CDR2 FYNNEI, per germline. With 6 bases removed from V and 4 bases from J, the gap between germline ends came to 12 bases. The CDR3 is made up of 13 amino acids.

The chain has TRBV28 and TRBJ2-1, with a possible D match to TRBD1 (6 bases). CDR1 and CDR2 (germline): MDHEN, SYDVKM. This CDR3 is 16 amino acids long. V gave up 3 bases and J gave up 1 base, with 13 bases separating them. In nucleotides, the CDR3 is TGTGCCAGCAGTTTTCCTCCAGGGGTGTCCTACAATGAGCAGTTCTTC. It translates to CASSFPPGVSYNEQFF.

V usage is TRBV7-6 and J usage is TRBJ2-2; 8 nucleotides line up with TRBD1. CDR1 and CDR2 from the germline V gene are SGHVS and FNYEAQ. This CDR3 has 19 residues. V shed 2 bases, J shed 7 bases, and the junction held 18 bases outside the gene matches. The CDR3 DNA follows: TGTGCCAGCAGCTTACGAGGACGGGGCGGACAGGGCTCGCACGGGGAGCTGTTTTTT. Its protein is CASSLRGRGGQGSHGELFF.

J is TRBJ2-5 and V is TRBV6-1; D uncertain. Trimming took 6 bases from V and 5 from J, leaving 13 bases between them. This CDR3 region has 13 residues. Germline CDR1 reads MNHNS; CDR2 reads SASEGT. CDR3 amino acids: CASRLTGWETQYF. The CDR3, as DNA: TGTGCCAGCAGGCTGACTGGCTGGGAGACCCAGTACTTC.

The V and J genes are TRBV29-1 and TRBJ2-7; 7 bases align to TRBD2. The CDR3 runs 13 residues. From germline, CDR1 is SQVTM and CDR2 ANQGSEA. V lost 0 bases and J lost 4; bases outside the gene matches: 3. CDR3 loop: CSVEEAGRYEQYF. CDR3 DNA sequence: TGCAGCGTTGAAGAAGCGGGACGGTACGAGCAGTACTTC.

This chain uses TRBV6-5 with TRBJ2-1; D not resolved. CDR3 size: 14 residues. Trimming took off 6 bases at V and 0 bases at J, with 9 bases between the two ends. Looked up from germline, CDR1 is MNHEY and CDR2 is SVGAGI. Here the CDR3 reads CASRPQISYNEQFF. As DNA, the CDR3 is TGTGCCAGCAGACCCCAGATCTCCTACAATGAGCAGTTCTTC.

The chain links TRBV11-2 to TRBJ1-1, with D tentatively TRBD1 (6 bases). The CDR3 spans 14 residues. The germline V and J ends were trimmed by 3 bases and 8 bases, with 16 bases remaining between them. Germline assignment: CDR1 SGHAT and CDR2 FQNNGV. The CDR3 here is CASSLIQGRPEAFF. DNA for the CDR3: TGTGCCAGCAGCTTGATACAGGGTCGCCCCGAAGCTTTCTTT.

A word on this clone: One junction end disagrees with the germline gene, perhaps due to a read error. V usage is TRBV7-7 and J usage is TRBJ1-1, with no clear D. The CDR3 extends over 14 amino acids. Germline lookup yields CDR1 SSHAT and CDR2 FNYEAQ (reference sequence). The chain's CDR3 is CASSLYPSRVEAFF. CDR3 nucleotide sequence: TGTGCTAGCAGCCTATACCCCTCCCGGGTTGAAGCTTTCTTT. The entire variable domain, with the rest obtained from reference TRBV7-7 and TRBJ1-1, is as follows: GAGVSQSPRYKVTKRGQDVTLRCDPISSHATLYWYQQALGQGPEFLTYFNYEAQPDKSGLPSDRFSAERPEGSISTLTIQRTEQRDSAMYRCASSLYPSRVEAFFGQGTRLTVV.

CDR3 amino acids: CASSLLGLAGLWDNEQFF. The CDR3 DNA follows: TGTGCCAGCAGCTTGTTGGGACTAGCGGGGCTTTGGGACAATGAGCAGTTCTTC. The chain uses TRBV5-6 and TRBJ2-1; 13 bases are shared with TRBD2. The CDR3 runs 18 residues. From germline, CDR1 is SGHDT and CDR2 YYEEEE. Trimming at V came to 1 base and at J to 5 bases, leaving 9 bases not matched to a gene.

This clone occurred a few times. The chain uses TRBV29-1 and TRBJ2-7; D ambiguous. Looked up from germline, CDR1 is SQVTM and CDR2 is ANQGSEA. The ends were cut back, 6 bases at V and 0 bases at J, with 9 bases in the middle. This CDR3 has 12 residues. The DNA of the CDR3 is TGCAGCGTGGCGAGGAGCTCCTACGAGCAGTACTTC. It translates to CSVARSSYEQYF.

The chain employs TRBV7-9 and TRBJ2-5; 7 bases are shared with TRBD1. CDR3 length equals 16 residues. Per the germline V gene, CDR1 is SEHNR and CDR2 is FQNEAQ (reference sequence). The V gene end was trimmed by 5 bases and the J gene end by 3 bases; junction bases not matched to a gene: 12. The CDR3 nucleotides are TGTGCCAGCAGCCTCTTCGCCGGGACAGACAAAGAGACCCAGTACTTC. This translates into CASSLFAGTDKETQYF.

The chain recombines TRBV10-1 with TRBJ2-3; TRBD2 aligns across 11 bases. With V trimmed by 5 bases and J by 0 bases, 4 bases remained unmatched. The CDR3 covers 16 residues. Looked up from germline, CDR1 is WNHNN and CDR2 is SYGVQD (reference sequence). The CDR3 nucleotides read TGCGCCAGCAGTACTATAGCGGGAGGGAGCACAGATACGCAGTATTTT. Translating gives CASSTIAGGSTDTQYF.

The chain uses TRBV27 and TRBJ2-7, with 7 bases that match TRBD1. With 6 bases clipped from V and 4 bases from J, the junction kept 6 bases outside the gene matches. Germline V CDR1 and CDR2: MNHEY, SMNVEV (reference sequence). The CDR3 is 13 residues long. DNA of the CDR3: TGTGCCAGCAGCAGGACAGGACAATACGAGCAGTACTTC. As protein: CASSRTGQYEQYF.

The chain couples TRBV6-5 to TRBJ1-2; TRBD1 is a possible D gene (6 bases). The CDR3 spans 15 residues. Germline V gene data show CDR1 as MNHEY and CDR2 as SVGAGI. Trimming removed 2 bases at V and 4 bases at J, with 14 bases between. The CDR3 region is CASSYAAGVIYGYTF. As DNA, the CDR3 is TGTGCCAGCAGTTACGCAGCAGGGGTAATCTATGGCTACACCTTC.

V and J are TRBV6-1 and TRBJ1-4; 7 bases align to TRBD1. Germline CDR1 and CDR2: MNHNS and SASEGT. The CDR3 contains 14 residues. V lost 6 bases and J lost 5; bases outside the gene matches: 6. The CDR3 nucleotides read TGTGCCAGCAGCCGGACAGGAGGAAATGAAAAACTGTTTTTT. It encodes CASSRTGGNEKLFF.

The CDR3 nucleotides are TGTGCCAGCAGTCCATCAACAGGGGCGATCTCCTACGAGCAGTACTTC. As protein: CASSPSTGAISYEQYF. The chain joins TRBV27 to TRBJ2-7, with 7 positions matching TRBD1. CDR1 and CDR2 from the germline V gene are MNHEY and SMNVEV (reference sequence). This CDR3 contains 16 residues. After removal of 5 bases from V and 0 bases from J, the junction contained 10 bases not matched to a gene.

This chain joins TRBV18 and TRBJ2-3; TRBD1 might be the D (6 bases). The CDR3 length is 16 residues. Trimming removed 3 bases from V and 3 bases from J, with 16 bases in between. From germline, CDR1 is KGHSH and CDR2 LQKENI. The chain's CDR3 is CASSPSSQGRTDTQYF. The CDR3 region has the DNA TGTGCCAGCTCACCCTCCAGTCAGGGGCGAACAGATACGCAGTATTTT.

This chain uses TRBV7-9 with TRBJ2-4; 8 bases map to TRBD1. The CDR3 consists of 19 residues. With 5 bases clipped from V and 0 bases from J, the junction kept 15 bases outside the gene matches. Germline V gene data show CDR1 as SEHNR and CDR2 as FQNEAQ (reference sequence). The CDR3 is CASSPKLQGDALAKNIQYF. As DNA, the CDR3 is TGTGCCAGCAGCCCTAAACTACAGGGGGACGCCCTAGCCAAAAACATTCAGTACTTC. Filled out from reference TRBV7-9 and TRBJ2-4, the complete variable domain reads DTGVSQNPRHKITKRGQNVTFRCDPISEHNRLYWYRQTLGQGPEFLTYFQNEAQLEKSRLLSDRFSAERPKGSFSTLEIQRTEQGDSAMYLCASSPKLQGDALAKNIQYFGAGTRLSVL.

The chain combines TRBV6-1 with TRBJ2-7; D perhaps matches TRBD2 (5 bases). There are 15 residues in the CDR3. Per germline, CDR1 MNHNS and CDR2 SASEGT. With 2 bases removed from V and 4 bases from J, the gap between germline ends came to 15 bases. The CDR3 spells CASSESVGLSYEQYF. For the CDR3, the DNA is TGTGCCAGCAGTGAATCGGTAGGACTTTCGTACGAGCAGTACTTC.

This clone was counted a few times. The chain carries TRBV28 and TRBJ2-7, with 9 bases matching TRBD1. Germline V gene sequence: CDR1 MDHEN, CDR2 SYDVKM. This CDR3 comprises 15 residues. V lost 7 bases, J lost 5 bases, and 12 bases stayed unmatched. Written as DNA, the CDR3 is TGTGCCAGCAAATTGAACCGGGACAGGGTGAACGAGCAGTACTTC. Its protein is CASKLNRDRVNEQYF. Full variable domain (rest looked up from reference TRBV28 and TRBJ2-7): DVKVTQSSRYLVKRTGEKVFLECVQDMDHENMFWYRQDPGLGLRLIYFSYDVKMKEKGDIPEGYSVSREKKERFSLILESASTNQTSMYLCASKLNRDRVNEQYFGPGTRLTVT.

The chain joins TRBV30 to TRBJ2-7, with D maybe TRBD1 (5 bases). V lost 0 bases to trimming and J lost 0 bases, with 9 bases between them. CDR3 length equals 14 residues. Germline V gene data show CDR1 as GTSNPN and CDR2 as SVGIG (reference sequence). In nucleotides, the CDR3 is TGTGCCTGGAGTGTAGGTACAGGCTCCTACGAGCAGTACTTC. It is translated as CAWSVGTGSYEQYF.

In regard to this clone: Mismatch with germline at one junction end may stem from a read error. The chain is built from TRBV5-4 and TRBJ2-1; 7 bases line up with TRBD2. Germline-derived CDR1 and CDR2 are SGHNT and YYREEE (reference sequence). The CDR3 totals 15 residues. CDR3 amino acids: CASSPAASGNNKQFF. The CDR3 bases are TGTGCCAGCAGCCCGGCCGCTAGCGGAAACAATAAGCAGTTCTTC.

This clone has more than one count but fewer than ten. In DNA, the CDR3 is TGTGCCAGCAGGGGACTAGCGAGTCAAGAGACCCAGTACTTC. Translated: CASRGLASQETQYF. The V gene is TRBV6-5, the J gene TRBJ2-5, with TRBD2 matching 10 bases. Trimming at V came to 6 bases and at J to 2 bases, leaving 3 bases not matched to a gene. Per the germline V gene, CDR1 is MNHEY and CDR2 is SVGAGI. The CDR3 contains 14 residues.

The chain recombines TRBV2 with TRBJ1-5, with D perhaps matching TRBD1 (5 bases). Trimming removed 4 bases at V and 2 bases at J, with 15 bases between. CDR3 length: 16 amino acids. The germline V gene has CDR1 SNHLY and CDR2 FYNNEI. CDR3 region: CASSGGRGIRNQPQHF. The CDR3, as DNA: TGTGCCAGCAGTGGGGGTAGGGGAATCCGCAATCAGCCCCAGCATTTT.

This clone was detected only once. CDR3 in amino acids: CASSSASGGVVTQYF. The CDR3 DNA is TGTGCCAGCAGTTCCGCTAGCGGGGGGGTCGTTACGCAGTATTTT. This chain links TRBV28 with TRBJ2-3; 12 bases fit TRBD2. Trimming took 4 bases from V and 8 from J; bases not matched to a gene: 7. Germline CDR1 and CDR2: MDHEN and SYDVKM. CDR3 size: 15 residues.

The chain employs TRBV7-9 and TRBJ1-5; no clear D gene. V was shortened by 3 bases and J by 2 bases, with 11 bases between the two germline ends. Germline V gives CDR1 SEHNR, CDR2 FQNEAQ (reference sequence). The CDR3 runs to 15 residues. As DNA, the CDR3 is TGTGCCAGCAGCTTCGGCGGATTCGGCAATCAGCCCCAGCATTTT. Its translation: CASSFGGFGNQPQHF. Using reference TRBV7-9 and TRBJ1-5 for the parts outside the CDR3, the full variable domain is DTGVSQNPRHKITKRGQNVTFRCDPISEHNRLYWYRQTLGQGPEFLTYFQNEAQLEKSRLLSDRFSAERPKGSFSTLEIQRTEQGDSAMYLCASSFGGFGNQPQHFGDGTRLSIL.

V usage is TRBV5-5 and J usage is TRBJ1-2, with TRBD1 identical over 7 bases. Germline V gives CDR1 SGHKS, CDR2 YYEKEE (reference sequence). There are 16 residues in the CDR3. Losses at the gene ends were 4 bases for V and 2 bases for J; bases not matched to a gene: 11. The CDR3 loop is CASSPSSGQKNYGYTF. The CDR3 nucleotides read TGTGCCAGCAGCCCCTCTTCGGGACAGAAAAACTATGGCTACACCTTC. Full variable domain (missing parts from reference TRBV5-5 and TRBJ1-2): DAGVTQSPTHLIKTRGQQVTLRCSPISGHKSVSWYQQVLGQGPQFIFQYYEKEERGRGNFPDRFSARQFPNYSSELNVNALLLGDSALYLCASSPSSGQKNYGYTFGSGTRLTVV.

The chain carries TRBV6-9 and TRBJ2-7; no firm D call. Germline V gene sequence: CDR1 MNHGY, CDR2 SVAAGI. CDR3 length: 13 amino acids. The V and J ends lost 7 bases and 2 bases respectively, with 12 bases between them. In DNA form, the CDR3 reads TGTGCCAGCATTCGGCCTAGGCCCTACGAGCAGTACTTC. This sequence encodes CASIRPRPYEQYF.

Comment on this clone: One junction end does not reproduce the germline sequence, and a read error may be involved. The V and J genes are TRBV7-9 and TRBJ2-6; TRBD1 matches at 7 bases. Germline CDR1 is SEHNR and CDR2 is FQNEAQ (reference sequence). This CDR3 is 18 amino acids long. The CDR3 DNA reads TGTTCCAGCAGCTTAAGTGACAGGGTGATGTGGGGGGCCAACGTCCTGACTTTC. Amino acid sequence: CSSSLSDRVMWGANVLTF.